This T cell receptor beta chain was captured in a study of T cells in Graves' hyperthyroidism and ophthalmopathy (dated by TCRdb to the late 2010s). Some background on the complete study: Peripheral blood was sampled at the time of initial diagnosis, prior to any treatment. Following sampling, methimazole starting at 30 mg daily was given to hyperthyroidism patients, and high-dose intravenous methylprednisolone was given to ophthalmopathy patients. The approximately 98 discovery patients were randomly divided into training and test sets at a 7:3 ratio. The paper describes TCR Vbeta CDR3 sequencing of 140 or so peripheral blood samples, made up of about 41 ophthalmopathy patients, roughly 80 hyperthyroidism patients and 17 progressor patients. In addition, the study compared T-cell repertoires in thyroid tissue and in blood from several Graves' hyperthyroidism patients. Prospective prediction of ophthalmopathy was tested in an independent validation cohort consisting of some 20 hyperthyroidism patients and some 15 patients who later progressed to ophthalmopathy. To identify distinguishing TCR V-J signatures, a discovery cohort of around 100 patients was used, comprising fewer than 45 with Graves' ophthalmopathy and about 59 with stable Graves' hyperthyroidism. The full study reports these points: Ophthalmopathy was separated from stable hyperthyroidism by a 13 V-J signature model, with about 88% sensitivity and 81% to 82% specificity obtained in cross-validation and 80%/75% obtained in testing. In validation, the model predicted progression to ophthalmopathy with approximately 71% sensitivity and around 72% specificity, a median of 6.5 months before onset. No statistical method was used to set the sample size in advance, and investigators knew the group allocation. Most expanded thyroid clonotypes (frequency above 0.001) were also detected in blood, a finding suggesting that blood repertoires may reflect thyroid immune responses.

The junction shows trimming of 0 bases on V and 7 bases on J, plus 13 bases between the germline ends. In the germline V gene (reference sequence), CDR1 corresponds to LNHNV and CDR2 to YYDKDF. Taken from cysteine to phenylalanine, the CDR3 has 15 residues. Only the CDR3 DNA stays, 45 bases, in frame from base 1. This clonotype was detected ten times or more. Its antigen has not been determined. No base qualities exist here, and no much larger clone lies one base off it. Graves' hyperthyroidism was defined as stable when no progression to ophthalmopathy occurred over 18 months of follow-up. The hyperthyroidism patients were between 18 and 65 years old and newly diagnosed, with a disease duration of less than 2 months. Exclusion was applied to patients with uncontrolled infections, other autoimmune diseases, pregnancy or lactation. Diagnoses were established on the basis of clinical symptoms, serum thyroxine and TRAb, thyroid ultrasound, and orbital computed tomography. PBMCs were separated from 8 to 10 ml of fresh peripheral blood using Ficoll-Paque density gradient centrifugation. Trizol reagent was used to extract total RNA, and RNA quality was then checked on an Agilent 2100 Bioanalyzer.

The TCR beta CDR3 regions were amplified from the RNA transcripts. The TCR CDR3 was subjected to a first round of RT-PCR using the HTBI primer set and the Qiagen OneStep RT-PCR kit. The libraries were constructed in a second round of multiplex PCR and then size-selected and purified. Paired-end sequencing of the libraries was performed with 100 bp reads on an Illumina HiSeq2000. On the study's bioinformatics: Raw data were processed with SOAPnuke, discarding reads with adapters, uncalled bases, mean Phred below 15, or no exact constant-primer or identifier match. High-quality paired reads were merged using COPE v1.2.5, and each unique nucleotide sequence was defined as a clonotype. MiTCR v1.1 was used to align clonotypes to the IMGT TRBV, TRBD and TRBJ reference segments. Only V-J combinations with frequency above 0.0001, covering about 99% of repertoires, were analysed. The TCS score was defined as the ratio of F50 (clonal expansion) to E x V (chaos), calculated using BLOSUM62-based TCRdist between CDR3 peptides within each V-J. Welch's t-statistics and random forest reduced 514 V-J features to 13, which were used in a naive Bayes classifier (R e1071). The public reads were quality trimmed at Q25 with fastp and then assembled into clones with MiXCR by TCRdb, keeping productive beta chains. A single entry per CDR3 protein holds the most common genes and DNA from its merged rows. None of the V and J calls come from the authors' own analysis; TCRdb made them. Recorded for this sample are hundreds of thousands of distinct CDR3 sequences; 19% of them occurred a single time. About 3.7% of the sample is taken by the ten largest.

Sample: blood. The TCR was taken from a woman under 30 with Graves' hyperthyroidism. Here the chain combines TRBV15 and TRBJ1-5, with the D gene not confidently named. The CDR3 region: CATSRDLGSEQPQHF. The nucleotide sequence is given as TGTGCCACCAGCAGAGATTTAGGGTCCGAACAGCCCCAGCATTTT.